Listed here are 7 T cell receptor beta chains from one sample, sequenced in a study of molecular identifiers for immune sequencing clone quantification. TCRdb analysed the PCR reads with MiXCR anew, one entry per CDR3 protein. The table records approximately 550,000 distinct CDR3 sequences, about 25% of them present only once. Sequenced sample: naive CD8+ T cells from blood, with Jurkat cell RNA spiked in. Subset given: FACS-sorted CD8+CD4-CCR7+CD45RA+ naive T cells. The receptors were sampled from a human donor in good health. Some libraries in this study had Jurkat cell RNA spiked in.

This clonotype was seen a handful of times. CDR3 DNA: TGTGCCAGCAGCCCAGAAATAGGACAGGGGAAGGAAAAACTGTTTTTT. It encodes CASSPEIGQGKEKLFF. This sequence joins TRBV7-6 and TRBJ1-4; 9 nucleotides line up with TRBD1. V was pared by 5 bases and J by 8 bases, with 12 bases of the junction left unmatched. The CDR3 runs 16 residues. CDR1 and CDR2 from the germline V gene are SGHVS and FNYEAQ. The full variable domain, with the rest looked up from reference TRBV7-6 and TRBJ1-4, is GAGVSQSPRYKVTKRGQDVALRCDPISGHVSLYWYRQALGQGPEFLTYFNYEAQQDKSGLPNDRFSAERPEGSISTLTIQRTEQRDSAMYRCASSPEIGQGKEKLFFGSGTQLSVL.

This clonotype was seen ten or more times. The rearrangement uses TRBV7-9 and TRBJ2-7; no firm D call. Germline V gene sequence: CDR1 SEHNR, CDR2 FQNEAQ (reference sequence). The CDR3 sequence is 13 residues long. V gave up 1 base and J gave up 5 bases, with 9 bases separating them. CDR3 region: CASSLVASDEQYF. The CDR3 bases are TGTGCCAGCAGCTTAGTTGCGAGCGACGAGCAGTACTTC.

A single count supports this clonotype. The junction and the germline gene differ at one end; a read error may be behind it. The rearrangement joins TRBV9 to TRBJ1-5; D is uncertain. This CDR3 region has 14 residues. Germline V gene sequence: CDR1 SGDLS, CDR2 YYNGEE. As DNA, the CDR3 is TGTGCCGGCAGAGGCAGGTATAGCAATCAGCCCCAGCATTTT. It yields the protein CAGRGRYSNQPQHF.

The genes are TRBV6-5 and TRBJ1-3; 11 nucleotides align to TRBD1. The ends lost 2 bases at V and 0 bases at J; junction bases unmatched: 9. Germline V gene lookup returns CDR1 MNHEY and CDR2 SVGAGI. The CDR3 is 19 residues long. CDR3 nucleotides: TGTGCCAGCAGTTACGAGAACCCCGGACAGGGGGCCTCTGGAAACACCATATATTTT. Residues: CASSYENPGQGASGNTIYF.

This clonotype was observed many times. The V and J genes are TRBV28 and TRBJ2-6; D unresolved. The CDR3 runs 15 residues. Per the germline V gene, CDR1 is MDHEN and CDR2 is SYDVKM. The V and J ends lost 6 bases and 0 bases respectively, with 9 bases between them. DNA of the CDR3: TGTGCCAGCAGAATCACCTCCTCTGGGGCCAACGTCCTGACTTTC. This gives the protein CASRITSSGANVLTF.

Many counts were recorded for this clonotype. This chain joins TRBV29-1 and TRBJ1-1; D not resolved. Germline-derived CDR1 and CDR2 are SQVTM and ANQGSEA. The V end was cut by 2 bases, the J end by 4 bases, with 11 bases between. The length of the CDR3 is 13 residues. This chain's CDR3 is CSVETSSGTEAFF. The CDR3 DNA sequence: TGCAGCGTTGAAACATCCTCAGGCACTGAAGCTTTCTTT.

This chain uses TRBV7-9 with TRBJ2-3, with 11 bases aligning to TRBD2. Trimming removed 4 bases from V and 6 bases from J; junction bases left unmatched: 6. This CDR3 spans 15 amino acids. From germline, CDR1 is SEHNR and CDR2 FQNEAQ (reference sequence). CDR3 sequence (DNA): TGTGCCAGCAGCTCGGGACTAGCGGCCCCCGATACGCAGTATTTT. It encodes CASSSGLAAPDTQYF.